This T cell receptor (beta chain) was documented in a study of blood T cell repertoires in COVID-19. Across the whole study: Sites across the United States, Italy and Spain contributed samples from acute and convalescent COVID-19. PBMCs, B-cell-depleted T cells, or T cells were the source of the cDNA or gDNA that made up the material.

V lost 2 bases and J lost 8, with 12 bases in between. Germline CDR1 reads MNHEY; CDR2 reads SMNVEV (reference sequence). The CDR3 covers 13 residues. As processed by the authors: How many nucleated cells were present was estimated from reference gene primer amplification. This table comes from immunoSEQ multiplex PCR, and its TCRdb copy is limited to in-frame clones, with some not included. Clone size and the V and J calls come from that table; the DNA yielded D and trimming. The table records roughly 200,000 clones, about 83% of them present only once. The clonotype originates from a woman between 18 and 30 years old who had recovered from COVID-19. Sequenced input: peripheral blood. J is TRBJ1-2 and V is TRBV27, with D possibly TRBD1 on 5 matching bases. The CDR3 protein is CASSLRGAVGYTF. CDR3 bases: TGTGCCAGCAGTTTAAGGGGCGCGGTGGGCTACACCTTC.